This T cell receptor (beta chain) was profiled in a study of blood T cell repertoires in COVID-19. Study information: The analysed material was cDNA or gDNA that came from T cells, B-cell-depleted T cells, or PBMCs.

Per the authors' pipeline: The assay estimated nucleated cells by amplifying reference gene primers. Measured with immunoSEQ multiplex PCR; TCRdb has only the in-frame clones, and not every one. Clonal size and the V and J genes are those of that table, whereas D and trimming came from the DNA. The table has some 150,000 clones, around 87% seen once. This TCR came from a man in his fifties or sixties with active COVID-19. Sequenced material: peripheral blood.

CDR3 in amino acids: CASSTERGASYNEQFF. The CDR3 nucleotides are TGTGCCAGCAGCACGGAGCGGGGCGCTAGCTACAATGAGCAGTTCTTC. V is TRBV21-1 and J is TRBJ2-1; the D call TRBD2 from the table was never checked on the DNA. TRBV21-1 is deemed a pseudogene. The CDR3 sequence is 16 residues long.